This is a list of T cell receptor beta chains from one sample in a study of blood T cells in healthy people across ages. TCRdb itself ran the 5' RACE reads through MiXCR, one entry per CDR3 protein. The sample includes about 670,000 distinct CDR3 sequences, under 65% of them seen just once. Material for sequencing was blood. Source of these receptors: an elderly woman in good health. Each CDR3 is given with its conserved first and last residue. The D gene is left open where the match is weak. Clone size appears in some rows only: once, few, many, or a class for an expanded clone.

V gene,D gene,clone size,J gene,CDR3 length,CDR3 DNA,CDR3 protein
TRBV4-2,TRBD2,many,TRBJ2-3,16,TGTGCCAGCAGCCAAAGGACGCGGGGGGACCCAGATACGCAGTATTTT,CASSQRTRGDPDTQYF
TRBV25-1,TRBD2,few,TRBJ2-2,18,TGTGCCAGCAGTTGGTCTAGCGGGAGGGTCCTGGGCACCGGGGAGCTGTTTTTT,CASSWSSGRVLGTGELFF
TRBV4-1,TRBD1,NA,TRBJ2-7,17,TGCGCCAGCAGCCAAGCCTGGGACAGTCAAGTTTACAATGAGCAGTACTTC,CASSQAWDSQVYNEQYF
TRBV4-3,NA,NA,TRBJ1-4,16,TGCGCCAGCAAAGCTAACCTGGGGGCAACTAATGAAAAACTGTTTTTT,CASKANLGATNEKLFF
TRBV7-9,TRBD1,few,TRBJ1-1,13,TGTGCCAGCAGCCCAGGGGGATATGGTGAAGCTTTCTTT,CASSPGGYGEAFF
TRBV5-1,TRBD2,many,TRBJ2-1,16,TGCGCCAGCAGCTTGGCCGGGACTAGCGGGAAGGGTGAGCAGTTCTTC,CASSLAGTSGKGEQFF
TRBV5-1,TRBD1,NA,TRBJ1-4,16,TGCGCCAGCAGCCTTGGACAGGAAGCAACTAATGAAAAACTGTTTTTT,CASSLGQEATNEKLFF
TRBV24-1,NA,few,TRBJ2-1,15,TGTGCCACCAGTGATCCGTCCCTGGGGCTCAATGAGCAGTTCTTC,CATSDPSLGLNEQFF
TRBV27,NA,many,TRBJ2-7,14,TGTGCCAGCAGTTTGACTAGGAAGGCCTACGAGCAGTACTTC,CASSLTRKAYEQYF
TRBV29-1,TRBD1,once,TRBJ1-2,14,TGCAGCGATTTGGACAGGAGACCTAACTATGGCTACACCTTC,CSDLDRRPNYGYTF
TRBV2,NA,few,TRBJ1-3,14,TGTGCCAGCTCTGAGGTGTTGTCTGGAAACACCATATATTTT,CASSEVLSGNTIYF
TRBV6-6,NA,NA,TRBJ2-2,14,TGTGCCAGCAGTTACGCATGGGACTTCGGGGAGCTGTTTTTT,CASSYAWDFGELFF
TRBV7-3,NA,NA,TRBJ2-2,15,TGTGCCAGCAGCTTCCGGCCAGGGGACACCGGGGAGCTGTTTTTT,CASSFRPGDTGELFF
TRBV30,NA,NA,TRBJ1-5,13,TGTGCCTGGAGTCGGGCAAAAAATCAGCCCCAGCATTTT,CAWSRAKNQPQHF
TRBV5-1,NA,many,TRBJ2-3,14,TGCGCCAGCAGAGTAGGGTGGGGCACAGATACGCAGTATTTT,CASRVGWGTDTQYF
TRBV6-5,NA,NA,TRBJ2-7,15,TGTGCCAGCAGTTACTCAGGGGGTAGACCCCTCGAGCAGTACTTC,CASSYSGGRPLEQYF
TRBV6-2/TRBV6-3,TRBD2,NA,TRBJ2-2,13,TGTGCCAGCAGGGCACTAGCGCCCGGGGAGCTGTTTTTT,CASRALAPGELFF
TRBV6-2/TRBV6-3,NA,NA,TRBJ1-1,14,TGTGCCAGCCACGACAGCGGACCGGGCACTGAAGCTTTCTTT,CASHDSGPGTEAFF
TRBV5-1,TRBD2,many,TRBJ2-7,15,TGCGCCAGCAGCTTGGCTAGCGGGATCGACTACGAGCAGTACTTC,CASSLASGIDYEQYF
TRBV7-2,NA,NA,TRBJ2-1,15,TGTGCCAGCACACAGTGGGAACTAATACACAATGAGCAGTTCTTC,CASTQWELIHNEQFF
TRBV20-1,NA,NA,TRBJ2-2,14,TGCAGTGTCAGCCGCTCCCGTAACACCGGGGAGCTGTTTTTT,CSVSRSRNTGELFF
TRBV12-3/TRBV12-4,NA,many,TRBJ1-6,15,TGTGCCAGCAGTTTTTCAGGGGCGTATAATTCACCCCTCCACTTT,CASSFSGAYNSPLHF
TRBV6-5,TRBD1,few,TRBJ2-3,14,TGTGCCAGCAGTCTCGGGACAGTTATAGATACGCAGTATTTT,CASSLGTVIDTQYF
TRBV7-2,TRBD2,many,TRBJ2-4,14,TGTGCCAGCAGCTTATGGGGGGGAAAAAACATTCAGTACTTC,CASSLWGGKNIQYF
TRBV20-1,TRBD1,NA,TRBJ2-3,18,TGCAGTGCGAATGACAGGGGGCGCAGGGGCCGTAGCACAGATACGCAGTATTTT,CSANDRGRRGRSTDTQYF
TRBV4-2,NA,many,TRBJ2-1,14,TGTGCCAGCAGCCCCTGGGACTCGTACAATGAGCAGTTCTTC,CASSPWDSYNEQFF
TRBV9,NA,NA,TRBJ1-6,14,TGTGCCAGCAGCGTGACCGGGACGAGTTCACCCCTCCACTTT,CASSVTGTSSPLHF
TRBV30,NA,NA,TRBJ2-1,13,TGTGCCTTCCTCGGGGCACGACAGGTTGAGCAGTTCTTC,CAFLGARQVEQFF
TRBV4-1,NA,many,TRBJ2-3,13,TGCGCCAGCAGCCAGAGCCCCACAGATACGCAGTATTTT,CASSQSPTDTQYF
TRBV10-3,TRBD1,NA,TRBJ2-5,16,TGTGCCATCAGTGTATCCGGGACAGGGAGAAACAATGAGCAGTACTTC,CAISVSGTGRNNEQYF
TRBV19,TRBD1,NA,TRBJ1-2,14,TGTGCCAGTAGCTACGGGACAGTTAACTATGGCTACACCTTC,CASSYGTVNYGYTF
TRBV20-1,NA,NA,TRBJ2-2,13,TGCAGTGCTCTGGACAGCAGTACCGGGGAGCTGTTTTTT,CSALDSSTGELFF
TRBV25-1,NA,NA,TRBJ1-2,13,TGTGCCAGCAGTGACGCGACCAACTATGGCTACACCTTC,CASSDATNYGYTF
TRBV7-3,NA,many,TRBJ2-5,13,TGTGCCAGCAGCTTAGGCCCCCAAGAGACCCAGTACTTC,CASSLGPQETQYF
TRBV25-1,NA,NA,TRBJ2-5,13,TGTGCCAGCAGTGAAAGGGTTGGGGAGACCCAGTACTTC,CASSERVGETQYF
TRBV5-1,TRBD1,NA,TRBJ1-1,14,TGCGCCAGCTGGACAGGACAACACAACACTGAAGCTTTCTTT,CASWTGQHNTEAFF
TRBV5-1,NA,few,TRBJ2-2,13,TGCGCCAGCAGCTTGGCCGAGGCCGGGGAGCTGTTTTTT,CASSLAEAGELFF
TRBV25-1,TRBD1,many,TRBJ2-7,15,TGTGCCAGCAGTGCCACAGGGGGAAACTCCTACGAGCAGTACTTC,CASSATGGNSYEQYF
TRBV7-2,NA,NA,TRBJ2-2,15,TGTGCCAGCAGCCCCGGGGGCAGAAGGGCCGGGGAGCTGTTTTTT,CASSPGGRRAGELFF
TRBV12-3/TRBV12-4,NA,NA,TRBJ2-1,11,TGTGCCAGCACCCGGGTCAATGCGCAGTTCTTC,CASTRVNAQFF
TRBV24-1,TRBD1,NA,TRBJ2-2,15,TGTGCCACCAGTGATTCGGGACAGCCTACCGGGGAGCTGTTTTTT,CATSDSGQPTGELFF
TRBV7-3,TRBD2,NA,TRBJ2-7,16,TGTGCCAGCAGCTTAAATCGGGCGGGAGCCGCGTACGAGCAGTACTTC,CASSLNRAGAAYEQYF
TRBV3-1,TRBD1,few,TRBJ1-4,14,TGTGCCAGCAGCCAGACAGGGAGGAGTGAAAAACTGTTTTTT,CASSQTGRSEKLFF
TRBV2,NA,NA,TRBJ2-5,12,TGTGCCAGCGGGCAGGGCCAAGAGACCCAGTACTTC,CASGQGQETQYF
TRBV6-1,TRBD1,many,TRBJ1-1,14,TGTGCCAGCAGCCGCGGACAGGGAAATACTGAAGCTTTCTTT,CASSRGQGNTEAFF
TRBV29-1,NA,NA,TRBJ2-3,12,TGCAGCGTTGTCGGGAGTTGGGATACGCAGTATTTT,CSVVGSWDTQYF
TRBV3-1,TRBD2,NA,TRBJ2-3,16,TGTGCCAGCAGCCAGGCCAGCGGGGGGAAGACAGATACGCAGTATTTT,CASSQASGGKTDTQYF
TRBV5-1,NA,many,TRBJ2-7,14,TGCGCCAGCAGCTTGAAGTCTTCCACCTACGAGCAGTACTTC,CASSLKSSTYEQYF
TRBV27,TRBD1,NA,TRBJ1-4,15,TGTGCCAGCAGTCCCTACCGGGACAGGGATGAAAAACTGTTTTTT,CASSPYRDRDEKLFF
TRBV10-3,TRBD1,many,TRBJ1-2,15,TGTGCCATCAGTGAAAAGAACAGGGGGCCTGATGGCTACACCTTC,CAISEKNRGPDGYTF
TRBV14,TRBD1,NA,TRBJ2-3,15,TGTGCCAGCAGCCAAGGGACAGGTAGCACAGATACGCAGTATTTT,CASSQGTGSTDTQYF
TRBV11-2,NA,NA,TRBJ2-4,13,TGTGCCAGCAGCTTAGTAGAGGGGATGGGGCAGTACTTC,CASSLVEGMGQYF
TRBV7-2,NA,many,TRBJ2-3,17,TGTGCCAGCAGCTTAGCGGTAGTGGGGGCCGCCACAGATACGCAGTATTTT,CASSLAVVGAATDTQYF
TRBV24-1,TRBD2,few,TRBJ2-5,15,TGTGCCACCGGGTCAACTAGCGGATTCCAAGAGACCCAGTACTTC,CATGSTSGFQETQYF
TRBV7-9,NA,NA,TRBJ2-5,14,TGTGCCAGCAGCTTAGATGTGTCGGAAGAGACCCAGTACTTC,CASSLDVSEETQYF
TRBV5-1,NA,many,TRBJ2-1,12,TGCGCCAGCAGCTTGGCAGCCAGTGAGCAGTTCTTC,CASSLAASEQFF
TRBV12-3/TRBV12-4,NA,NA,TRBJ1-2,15,TGTGCCAGCAGCAATATTCCGGGCAGAAACTATGGCTACACCTTC,CASSNIPGRNYGYTF
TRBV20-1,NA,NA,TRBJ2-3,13,TGCAGTGCCGTGGCAGGGGCGGGCGATACGCAGTATTTT,CSAVAGAGDTQYF
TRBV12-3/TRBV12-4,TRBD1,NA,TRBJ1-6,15,TGTGCCAGCAGTTCACCGGGACAGAGGAATCCACCCCTCCACTTT,CASSSPGQRNPPLHF
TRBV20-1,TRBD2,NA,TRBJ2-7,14,TGCAGTGCTAAAAGCGGGAGGGCCGATTACGAGCAGTACTTC,CSAKSGRADYEQYF